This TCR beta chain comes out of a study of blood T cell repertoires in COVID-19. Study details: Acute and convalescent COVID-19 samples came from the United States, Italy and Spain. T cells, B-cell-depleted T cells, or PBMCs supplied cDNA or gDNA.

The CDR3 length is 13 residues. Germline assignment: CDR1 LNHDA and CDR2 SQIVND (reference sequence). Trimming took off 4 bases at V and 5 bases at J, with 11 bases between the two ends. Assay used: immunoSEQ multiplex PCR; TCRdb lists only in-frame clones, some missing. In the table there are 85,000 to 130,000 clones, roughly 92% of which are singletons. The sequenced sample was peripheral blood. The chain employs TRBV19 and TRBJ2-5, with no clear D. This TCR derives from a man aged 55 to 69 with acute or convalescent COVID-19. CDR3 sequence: CASSTSRGETQYF. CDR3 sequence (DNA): TGTGCCAGTAGTACTAGTCGTGGGGAGACCCAGTACTTC.